A selection of T cell receptor beta chains follows, all from one sample in a study of cytomegalovirus exposure and HLA in healthy donors. Assay: immunoSEQ multiplex PCR; the TCRdb copy retains only in-frame clones and omits some. This sample has 55,000 to 65,000 clones, with approximately 92% found just once. The sequenced sample consisted of PBMCs. These receptors originate from a man between 18 and 35 years old in good health and CMV-seronegative. CDR3s include the opening cysteine and the closing phenylalanine or tryptophan. A D gene is named only where the DNA matches it firmly. For some rows the clone size is stated as once, few or many, or as a class when expanded; others skip it.

V gene	J gene	CDR3 length	D gene	clone size	CDR3 protein	CDR3 DNA
TRBV23-1	TRBJ2-5	19	TRBD1	-	CASSQSFAGTGIYQETQYF	TGCGCCAGCAGTCAATCGTTCGCCGGGACAGGGATCTACCAAGAGACCCAGTACTTC
TRBV5-1	TRBJ1-2	13	TRBD1	-	CASSTQGAEGYTF	TGCGCCAGCAGCACCCAGGGGGCTGAGGGCTACACCTTC
TRBV6-4	TRBJ2-1	17	TRBD2	-	CASSLSLLAGGHNEQFF	TGTGCCAGCAGTTTAAGCCTCCTAGCGGGAGGGCACAATGAGCAGTTCTTC
TRBV5-1	TRBJ2-7	14	-	-	CASSLVTGGDEQYF	TGCGCCAGCAGCTTGGTAACTGGAGGGGATGAGCAGTACTTC
TRBV2	TRBJ2-7	14	TRBD1	-	CASMRTGGAYEQYF	TGTGCCAGCATGAGGACAGGGGGGGCCTACGAGCAGTACTTC
TRBV18	TRBJ1-4	13	-	once	CASSPGLNEKLFF	TGTGCCAGCTCACCGGGACTTAATGAAAAACTGTTTTTT
TRBV5-1	TRBJ2-1	14	-	once	CASSLDNLYNEQFF	TGCGCCAGCAGCTTGGACAACCTCTACAATGAGCAGTTCTTC
TRBV19	TRBJ2-4	17	TRBD1	-	CASSPPRTGKAINIQYF	TGTGCCAGTAGTCCACCCAGGACAGGGAAGGCGATAAACATTCAGTACTTC
TRBV25-1	TRBJ2-3	17	TRBD2	-	CASSELEVGTRTDTQYF	TGTGCCAGCAGTGAATTAGAAGTAGGGACTAGAACAGATACGCAGTATTTT
TRBV19	TRBJ1-5	17	-	-	CASSIDLRGAGNQPQHF	TGTGCCAGTAGTATAGATCTGCGGGGGGCTGGCAATCAGCCCCAGCATTTT
TRBV25-1	TRBJ1-4	15	-	once	CASSTWTGPGEKLFF	TGTGCCAGCAGTACCTGGACGGGCCCAGGGGAAAAACTGTTTTTT
TRBV29-1	TRBJ2-3	14	TRBD2	-	CSANPSGSTDTQYF	TGCAGCGCCAATCCTAGCGGGAGCACAGATACGCAGTATTTT
TRBV5-6	TRBJ1-2	13	-	-	CASSLGGRYGYTF	TGTGCCAGCAGCTTGGGGGGGCGCTATGGCTACACCTTC
TRBV6-5	TRBJ2-3	15	-	-	CASSLRNRATDTQYF	TGTGCCAGCAGTCTCCGGAACAGGGCCACAGATACGCAGTATTTT